This T cell receptor (beta chain) stems from a study of blood T cell repertoires in COVID-19. The wider study: Donors in the United States, Italy and Spain gave samples during acute or convalescent COVID-19. T cells, B-cell-depleted T cells, or PBMCs provided the cDNA or gDNA that served as material.

The germline gives CDR1 MNHEY, CDR2 SMNVEV (reference sequence). The CDR3 is 11 amino acids. In the original analysis: Counts of nucleated cells, estimated from reference gene primer amplification, were obtained. The table came from immunoSEQ multiplex PCR; TCRdb's copy has only in-frame clones and leaves some out. The D gene and trimming were derived from the DNA, and the V and J assignments and clone size from that table. The data show under 150,000 clones, about four fifths seen once. The chain couples TRBV27 to TRBJ1-2; tentative D call: TRBD1 (6 bases). The receptor comes from a man of 80 years or more with acute or convalescent COVID-19. The sample comprised peripheral blood. DNA for the CDR3: TGTCGCCGTGGGGGCGCCGGTGGCTACACCTTC. Its protein product is CRRGGAGGYTF.